These T cell receptor beta chains were read from a single sample in a study of cytomegalovirus exposure and HLA in healthy donors. Produced via immunoSEQ multiplex PCR; TCRdb's table is partial and in-frame only. The sample comprises 65,000 to 90,000 clones, 85% to 95% of which are singletons, and about 3% rests with the top ten. Sequences were obtained from PBMCs. The receptors come from a man younger than 35 in good health and CMV-seronegative. Each CDR3 is given with its conserved first and last residue. Each record gives: V gene, D gene, J gene, CDR3 protein, CDR3 DNA. A D gene is named only where the DNA matches it firmly.

>TRBV27|TRBD1|TRBJ1-5
CASSPDRASQPQHF
TGTGCCAGCAGCCCGGACAGGGCGAGTCAGCCCCAGCATTTT
>TRBV7-9|-|TRBJ1-5
CAGGSGVTQPQHF
TGTGCCGGCGGTTCAGGGGTCACCCAGCCCCAGCATTTT
>TRBV19|-|TRBJ1-4
CASSPDEKLFF
TGTGCCAGTAGTCCGGATGAAAAACTGTTTTTT
>TRBV18|TRBD1|TRBJ2-3
CASSPGTAAEASTDTQYF
TGTGCCAGCTCACCAGGGACAGCAGCTGAGGCGTCCACAGATACGCAGTATTTT
>TRBV5-4|-|TRBJ1-5
CASSPGASNQPQHF
TGTGCCAGCAGCCCCGGAGCTTCCAATCAGCCCCAGCATTTT
>TRBV27|TRBD2|TRBJ2-7
CASSFKRDPGTEQYF
TGTGCCAGCAGTTTCAAGCGGGACCCGGGGACGGAGCAGTACTTC
>TRBV6-5|TRBD1|TRBJ1-6
CAAARQGSSPLHF
TGTGCCGCCGCAAGACAGGGCTCGTCCCCCCTCCACTTT
>TRBV7-9|TRBD2|TRBJ2-7
CATRGGGRGEQYF
TGTGCCACCCGGGGGGGCGGTCGAGGCGAGCAGTACTTC
>TRBV19|TRBD1|TRBJ1-1
CATKNGGQGRRTFF
TGTGCCACCAAGAACGGGGGACAGGGGAGGCGAACTTTCTTT
>TRBV14|-|TRBJ1-3
CASSHTGSGNTIYF
TGTGCCAGCAGCCACACAGGGTCTGGAAACACCATATATTTT
>TRBV10-3|TRBD1|TRBJ1-4
CAIAPGQVNEKLFF
TGTGCCATAGCACCGGGACAGGTTAATGAAAAACTGTTTTTT
>TRBV19|-|TRBJ1-2
CASSGSPNYGYTF
TGTGCCAGTAGTGGCTCCCCAAACTATGGCTACACCTTC
>TRBV27|-|TRBJ2-7
CASSLLTSRGSYEQYF
TGTGCCAGCAGTTTATTGACATCGAGGGGGAGTTACGAGCAGTACTTC
>TRBV4-2|TRBD2|TRBJ2-1
CASSQEAGGYNEQFF
TGTGCCAGCAGCCAAGAAGCGGGGGGGTACAATGAGCAGTTCTTC
>TRBV29-1|-|TRBJ1-1
CSVEGGQGSEAFF
TGCAGCGTTGAGGGGGGGCAGGGCTCTGAAGCTTTCTTT
>TRBV7-2|TRBD1|TRBJ1-2
CASSIQGVGYTF
TGTGCCAGCAGCATACAGGGGGTAGGCTACACCTTC
>TRBV27|TRBD1|TRBJ2-1
CASGDRGYNEQFF
TGTGCCAGCGGGGACAGGGGCTACAATGAGCAGTTCTTC
>TRBV19|-|TRBJ1-2
CASFRTAENYGYTF
TGTGCCAGTTTCAGGACAGCGGAAAACTATGGCTACACCTTC
>TRBV9|TRBD1|TRBJ2-1
CASSVTGTGQGVLDNEQFF
TGTGCCAGCAGCGTAACGGGCACAGGACAGGGGGTTTTGGACAATGAGCAGTTCTTC